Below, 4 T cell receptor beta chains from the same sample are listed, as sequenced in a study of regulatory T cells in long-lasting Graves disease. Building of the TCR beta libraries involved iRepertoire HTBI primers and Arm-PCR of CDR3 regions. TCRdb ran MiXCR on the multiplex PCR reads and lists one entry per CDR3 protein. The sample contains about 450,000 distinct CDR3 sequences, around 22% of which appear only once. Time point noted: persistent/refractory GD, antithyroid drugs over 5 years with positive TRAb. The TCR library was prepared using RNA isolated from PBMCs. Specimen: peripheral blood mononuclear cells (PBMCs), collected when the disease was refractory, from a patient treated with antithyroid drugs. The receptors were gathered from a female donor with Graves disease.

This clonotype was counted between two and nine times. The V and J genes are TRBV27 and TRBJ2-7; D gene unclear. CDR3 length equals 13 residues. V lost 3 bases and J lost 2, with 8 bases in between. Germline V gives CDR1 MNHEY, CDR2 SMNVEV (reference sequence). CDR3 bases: TGTGCCAGCAGTTTTGGCACCACCTACGAGCAGTACTTC. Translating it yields CASSFGTTYEQYF.

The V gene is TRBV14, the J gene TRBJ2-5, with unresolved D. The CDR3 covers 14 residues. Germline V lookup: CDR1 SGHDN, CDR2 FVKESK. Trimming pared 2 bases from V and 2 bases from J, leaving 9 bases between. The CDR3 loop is CASSQLSSQETQYF. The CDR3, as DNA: TGTGCCAGCAGCCAACTAAGCAGTCAAGAGACCCAGTACTTC.

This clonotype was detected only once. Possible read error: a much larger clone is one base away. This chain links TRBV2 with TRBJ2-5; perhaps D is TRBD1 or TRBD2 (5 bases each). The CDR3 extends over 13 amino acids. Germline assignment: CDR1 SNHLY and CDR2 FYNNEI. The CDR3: CASSEQGWETQHF. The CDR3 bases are TGTGCCAGCAGTGAACAGGGATGGGAGACCCAGCACTTC.

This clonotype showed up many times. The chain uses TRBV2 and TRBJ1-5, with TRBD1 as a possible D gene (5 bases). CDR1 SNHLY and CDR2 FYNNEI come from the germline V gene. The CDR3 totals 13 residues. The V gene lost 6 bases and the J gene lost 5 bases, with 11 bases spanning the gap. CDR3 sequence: CASRGTPHQPQHF. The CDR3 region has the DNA TGTGCCAGCAGAGGGACCCCCCATCAGCCCCAGCATTTT.